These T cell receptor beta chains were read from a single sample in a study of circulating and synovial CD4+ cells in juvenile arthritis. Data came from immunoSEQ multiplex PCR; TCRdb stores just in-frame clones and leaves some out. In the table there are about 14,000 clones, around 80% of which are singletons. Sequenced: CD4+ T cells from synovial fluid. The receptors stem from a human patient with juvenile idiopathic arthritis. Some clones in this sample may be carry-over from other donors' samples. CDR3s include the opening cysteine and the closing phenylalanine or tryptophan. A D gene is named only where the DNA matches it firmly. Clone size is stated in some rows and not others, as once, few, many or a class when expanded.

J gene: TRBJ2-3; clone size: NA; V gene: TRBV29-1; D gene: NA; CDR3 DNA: TGCAGCGTTGGGGGGGGGCTCACAGATACGCAGTATTTT; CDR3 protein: CSVGGGLTDTQYF
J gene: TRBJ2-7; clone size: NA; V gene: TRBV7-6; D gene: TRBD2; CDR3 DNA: TGTGCCAGCAGTCCCGGCGGGACTACAGCCTACGAGCAGTACTTC; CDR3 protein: CASSPGGTTAYEQYF
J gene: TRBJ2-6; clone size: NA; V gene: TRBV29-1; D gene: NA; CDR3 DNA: TGCAGCGTCGGAGGGGCTCCGAGCGGGGCCAACGTCCTGACTTTC; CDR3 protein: CSVGGAPSGANVLTF
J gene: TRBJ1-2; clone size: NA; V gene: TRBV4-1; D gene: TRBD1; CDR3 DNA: TGCGCCAGCAGCCAAGATGGGCAGGGGGCGCGATATGGCTACACCTTC; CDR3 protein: CASSQDGQGARYGYTF
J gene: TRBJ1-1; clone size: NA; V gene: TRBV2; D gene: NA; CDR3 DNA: TGTGCCAGCAGTGCTGAGGGGAACACTGAAGCTTTCTTT; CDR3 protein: CASSAEGNTEAFF
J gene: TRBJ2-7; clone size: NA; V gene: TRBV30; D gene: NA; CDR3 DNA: TGTGCCTGGAGTGTGAGCTACGAGCAGTACTTC; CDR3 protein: CAWSVSYEQYF
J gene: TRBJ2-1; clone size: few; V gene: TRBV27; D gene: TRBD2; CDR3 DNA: TGTGCCAGCAGTTTCTACCCCCCTCGACTAGCAGGGTCGGATGAGCAGTTCTTC; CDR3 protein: CASSFYPPRLAGSDEQFF
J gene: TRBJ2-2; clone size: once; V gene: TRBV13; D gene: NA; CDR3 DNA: TGTGCCAGCAGCTTTTCCGGGTCATCGAACACCGGGGAGCTGTTTTTT; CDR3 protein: CASSFSGSSNTGELFF
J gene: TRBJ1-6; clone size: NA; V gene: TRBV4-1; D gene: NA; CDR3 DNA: TGCGCCAGCAGCCAGGGAGAGTCACCCCTCCACTTT; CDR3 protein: CASSQGESPLHF
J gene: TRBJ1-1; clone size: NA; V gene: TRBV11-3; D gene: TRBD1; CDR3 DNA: TGTGCCAGCAGCTTGGACAGGGGGCAAACTGAAGCTTTCTTT; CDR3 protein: CASSLDRGQTEAFF
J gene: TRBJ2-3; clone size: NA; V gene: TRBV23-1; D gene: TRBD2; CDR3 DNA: TGCGCCAGCAGTCTCAAGCCTAGCGGGCAGAATACGCAGTATTTT; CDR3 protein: CASSLKPSGQNTQYF
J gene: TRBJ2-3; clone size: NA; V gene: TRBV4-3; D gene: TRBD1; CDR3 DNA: TGCGCCAGCAGCCAAGGTCTAGGGGGCAGCACAGATACGCAGTATTTT; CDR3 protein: CASSQGLGGSTDTQYF
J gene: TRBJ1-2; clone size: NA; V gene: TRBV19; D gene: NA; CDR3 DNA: TGTGCCAGTAGTATCGGACAGCTTAACTATGGCTACACCTTC; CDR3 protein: CASSIGQLNYGYTF
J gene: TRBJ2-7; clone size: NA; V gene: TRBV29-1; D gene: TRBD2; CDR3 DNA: TGCAGCGTTGAGACTAGCGGGAGAGGCGAGCAGTACTTC; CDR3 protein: CSVETSGRGEQYF
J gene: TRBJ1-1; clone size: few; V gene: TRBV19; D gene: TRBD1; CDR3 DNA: TGTGCCAGTACTGATCAGGGGGCCTCTGAAGCTTTCTTT; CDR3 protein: CASTDQGASEAFF
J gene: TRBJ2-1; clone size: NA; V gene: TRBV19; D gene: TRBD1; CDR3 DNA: TGTGCCAGTAGCTATCATAAGGGGGCTGATGAGCAGTTCTTC; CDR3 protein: CASSYHKGADEQFF
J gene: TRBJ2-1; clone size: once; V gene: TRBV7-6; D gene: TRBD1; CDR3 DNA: TGTGCCAGCAGCTTAGTAAGCCTTGGGTTGGGGGACAGGAACAATGAGCAGTTCTTC; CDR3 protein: CASSLVSLGLGDRNNEQFF
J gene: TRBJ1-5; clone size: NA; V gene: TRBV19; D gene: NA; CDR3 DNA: TGTGCCAGTAGTTCCCAGACAGTTTACAATCAGCCCCAGCATTTT; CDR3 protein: CASSSQTVYNQPQHF
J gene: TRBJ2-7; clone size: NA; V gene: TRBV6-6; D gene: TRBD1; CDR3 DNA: TGTGCCAGCAGGCGGACAGGGCCCCACGAGCAGTACTTC; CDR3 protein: CASRRTGPHEQYF
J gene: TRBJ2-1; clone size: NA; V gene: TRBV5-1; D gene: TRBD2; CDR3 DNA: TGCGCCAGCAGCTTGCCTACTTCTCTAGCGGGAGGGTGGAATGAGCAGTTCTTC; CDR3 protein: CASSLPTSLAGGWNEQFF
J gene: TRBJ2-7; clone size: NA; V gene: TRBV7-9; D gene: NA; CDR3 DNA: TGTGCCAGCAGCTTAGCGCGGGGAGACAGCTCCTACGAGCAGTACTTC; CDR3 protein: CASSLARGDSSYEQYF
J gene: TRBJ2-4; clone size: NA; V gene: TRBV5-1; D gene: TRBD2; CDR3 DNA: TGCGCCAGCAGCTCCACCATAACTAGCGGGGGGTTCGGCAAAAACATTCAGTACTTC; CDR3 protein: CASSSTITSGGFGKNIQYF
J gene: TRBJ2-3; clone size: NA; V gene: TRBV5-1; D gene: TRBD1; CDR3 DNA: TGCGCCAGCAGCCCTGGACAGGGGGCAGATACGCAGTATTTT; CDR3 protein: CASSPGQGADTQYF
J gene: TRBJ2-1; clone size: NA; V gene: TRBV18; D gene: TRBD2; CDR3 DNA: TGTGCCAGCTCACCACCGCTGCGGGAGTACAATGAGCAGTTCTTC; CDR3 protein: CASSPPLREYNEQFF
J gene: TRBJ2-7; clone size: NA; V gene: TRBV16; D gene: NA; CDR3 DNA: TGTGCCAGCAGCCAAGCTCCCACAGGGACCGACGAGCAGTACTTC; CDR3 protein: CASSQAPTGTDEQYF
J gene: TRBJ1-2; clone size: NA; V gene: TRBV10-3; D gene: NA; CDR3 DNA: TGTGCCATCAGTGAGACAGACAGAAACTATGGCTACACCTTC; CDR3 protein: CAISETDRNYGYTF
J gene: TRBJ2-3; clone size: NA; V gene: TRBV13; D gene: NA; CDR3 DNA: TGTGCCAGCAGCTTAACTCAGGGCACAGATACGCAGTATTTT; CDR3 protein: CASSLTQGTDTQYF
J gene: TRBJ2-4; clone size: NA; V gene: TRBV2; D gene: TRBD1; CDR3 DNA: TGTGCCAGCAGTGAATCGTTAGGGACAGGGGGTATAGTCGCCAAAAACATTCAGTACTTC; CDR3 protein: CASSESLGTGGIVAKNIQYF
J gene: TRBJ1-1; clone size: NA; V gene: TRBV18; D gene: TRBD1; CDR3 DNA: TGTGCCAGCTTAATGGGACAGGGTTTGAGCACTGAAGCTTTCTTT; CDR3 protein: CASLMGQGLSTEAFF
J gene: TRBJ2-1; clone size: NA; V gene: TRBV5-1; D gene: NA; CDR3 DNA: TGCGCCAGCAGCTTGGCACTCCCGAGGGTCGATGAGCAGTTCTTC; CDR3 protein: CASSLALPRVDEQFF
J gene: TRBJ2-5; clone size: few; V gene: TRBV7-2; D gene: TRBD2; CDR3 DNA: TGTGCCAGCAGCGGTTACGGACTAGCGGGGGGGCCTCCAGAGACCCAGTACTTC; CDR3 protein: CASSGYGLAGGPPETQYF
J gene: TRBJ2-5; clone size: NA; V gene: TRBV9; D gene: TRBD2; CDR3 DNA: TGTGCCAGCAGCGTAGCGCCCCGGGGGGGGGAGACCCAGTACTTC; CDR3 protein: CASSVAPRGGETQYF
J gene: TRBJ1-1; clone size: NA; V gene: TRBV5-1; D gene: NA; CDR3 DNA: TGCGCCAGCAGCTTCCAAGGGGGGAACACTGAAGCTTTCTTT; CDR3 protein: CASSFQGGNTEAFF
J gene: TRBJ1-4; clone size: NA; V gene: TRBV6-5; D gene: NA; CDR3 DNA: TGTGCCAGCAGTTACGACAGCCCCGCAACTAATGAAAAACTGTTTTTT; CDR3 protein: CASSYDSPATNEKLFF
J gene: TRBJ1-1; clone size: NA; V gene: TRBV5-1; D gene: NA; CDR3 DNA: TGCGCCAGCAGACTGGCAGCAGGGCCGAACACTGAAGCTTTCTTT; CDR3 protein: CASRLAAGPNTEAFF
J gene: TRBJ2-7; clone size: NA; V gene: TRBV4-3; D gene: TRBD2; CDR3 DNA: TGCGCCATCCGGGGGGGAGAACTAACCCCCCGTTCACCCTACGAGCAGTACTTC; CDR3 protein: CAIRGGELTPRSPYEQYF
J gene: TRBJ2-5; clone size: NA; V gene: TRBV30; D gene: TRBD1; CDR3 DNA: TGTGCCTGGAGTCGGAACAGGGGAGAGACCCAGTACTTC; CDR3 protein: CAWSRNRGETQYF
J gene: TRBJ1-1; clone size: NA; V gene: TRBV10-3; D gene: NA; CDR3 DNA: TGTGCCATCAGGGGCCGCGGGGCGAACACTGAAGCTTTCTTT; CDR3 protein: CAIRGRGANTEAFF
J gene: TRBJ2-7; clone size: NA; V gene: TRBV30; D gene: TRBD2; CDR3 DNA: TGTGCCTGGAGGGCGGGAGGGCACCTGGGCGAGCAGTACTTC; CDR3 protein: CAWRAGGHLGEQYF
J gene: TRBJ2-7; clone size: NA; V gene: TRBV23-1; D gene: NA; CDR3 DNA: TGCGCCAGCAGTCAATCCCTCCGGACTCACTCCTACGAGCAGTACTTC; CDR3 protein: CASSQSLRTHSYEQYF
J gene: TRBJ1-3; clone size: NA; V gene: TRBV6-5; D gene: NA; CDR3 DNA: TGTGCCAGCAGGCACACAGCCAACTCTGGAAACACCATATATTTT; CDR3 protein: CASRHTANSGNTIYF
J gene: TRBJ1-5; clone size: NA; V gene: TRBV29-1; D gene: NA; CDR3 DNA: TGCAGCGTCCAGGGCAGCAATCAGCCCCAGCATTTT; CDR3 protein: CSVQGSNQPQHF
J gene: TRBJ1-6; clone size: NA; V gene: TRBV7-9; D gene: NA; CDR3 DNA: TGTGCCAGCAGCGCCGACCTAGGCCCTAATTCACCCCTCCACTTT; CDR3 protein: CASSADLGPNSPLHF
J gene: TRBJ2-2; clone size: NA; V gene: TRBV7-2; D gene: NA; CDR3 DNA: TGTGCCAGCGGCCGCGGGGGCAGAGGGAACACCGGGGAGCTGTTTTTT; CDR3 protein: CASGRGGRGNTGELFF
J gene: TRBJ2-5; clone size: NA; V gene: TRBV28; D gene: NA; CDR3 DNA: TGTGCCAGCAGTTTAAGCCTAGCACAGACCCAGTACTTC; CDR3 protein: CASSLSLAQTQYF
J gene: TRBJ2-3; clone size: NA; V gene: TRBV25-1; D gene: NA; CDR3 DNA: TGTGCCAGCAGTGCCCCCCTAGCAGATACGCAGTATTTT; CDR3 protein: CASSAPLADTQYF
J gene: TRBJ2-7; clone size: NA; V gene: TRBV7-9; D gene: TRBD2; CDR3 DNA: TGTGCCAGCAGCCCGACTAGCGGGGGCCGCTACGAGCAGTACTTC; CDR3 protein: CASSPTSGGRYEQYF
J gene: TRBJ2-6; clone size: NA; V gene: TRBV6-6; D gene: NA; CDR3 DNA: TGTGCCAGCAGCTCCTACTCTGGGGCCAACGTCCTGACTTTC; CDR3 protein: CASSSYSGANVLTF